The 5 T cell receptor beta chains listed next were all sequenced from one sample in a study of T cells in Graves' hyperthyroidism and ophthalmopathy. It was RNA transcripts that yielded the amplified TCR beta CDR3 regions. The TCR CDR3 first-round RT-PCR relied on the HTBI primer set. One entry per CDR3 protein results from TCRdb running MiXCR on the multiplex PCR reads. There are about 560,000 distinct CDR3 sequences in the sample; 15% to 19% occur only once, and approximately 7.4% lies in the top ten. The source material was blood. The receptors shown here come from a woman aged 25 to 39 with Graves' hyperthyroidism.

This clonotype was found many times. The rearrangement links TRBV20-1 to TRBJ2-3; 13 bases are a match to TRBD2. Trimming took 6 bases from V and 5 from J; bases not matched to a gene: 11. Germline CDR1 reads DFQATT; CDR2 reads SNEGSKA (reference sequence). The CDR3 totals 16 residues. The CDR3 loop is CSASSLTSGRRDTQYF. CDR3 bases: TGCAGTGCGAGCAGCTTGACTAGCGGGAGGAGAGATACGCAGTATTTT.

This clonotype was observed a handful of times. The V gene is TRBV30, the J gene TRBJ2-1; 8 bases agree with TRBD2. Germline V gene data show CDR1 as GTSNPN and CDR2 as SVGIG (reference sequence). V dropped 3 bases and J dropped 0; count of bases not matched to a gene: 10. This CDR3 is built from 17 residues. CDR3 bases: TGTGCCTGGAGACCCCGGACTAGCAGGAGCTCCTACAATGAGCAGTTCTTC. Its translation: CAWRPRTSRSSYNEQFF.

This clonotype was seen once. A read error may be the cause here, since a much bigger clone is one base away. Here the CDR3 reads CASSKTGGGETQYF. The DNA of the CDR3 is TGTGCCAGCAGCAAAACAGGGGGCGGGGAGACCCAGTACTTC. The chain carries TRBV7-3 and TRBJ2-5; 9 positions match TRBD1. This CDR3 has 14 amino acids. CDR1 and CDR2 from the germline V gene are SGHTA and FQGTGA. The ends lost 5 bases at V and 5 bases at J; junction bases unmatched: 6.

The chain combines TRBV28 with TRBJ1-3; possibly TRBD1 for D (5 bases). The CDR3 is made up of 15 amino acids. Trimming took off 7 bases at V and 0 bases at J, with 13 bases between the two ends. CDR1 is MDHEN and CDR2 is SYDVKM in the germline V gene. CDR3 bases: TGTGCCAGCACTTCATGGGGCGCCTCTGGAAACACCATATATTTT. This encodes CASTSWGASGNTIYF.

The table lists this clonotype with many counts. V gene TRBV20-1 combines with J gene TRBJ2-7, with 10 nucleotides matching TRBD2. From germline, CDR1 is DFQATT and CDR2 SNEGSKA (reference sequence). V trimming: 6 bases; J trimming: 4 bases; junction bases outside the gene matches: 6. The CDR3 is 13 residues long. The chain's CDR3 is CSAHPSGRYEQYF. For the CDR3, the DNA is TGCAGTGCCCATCCTAGCGGGAGATACGAGCAGTACTTC.